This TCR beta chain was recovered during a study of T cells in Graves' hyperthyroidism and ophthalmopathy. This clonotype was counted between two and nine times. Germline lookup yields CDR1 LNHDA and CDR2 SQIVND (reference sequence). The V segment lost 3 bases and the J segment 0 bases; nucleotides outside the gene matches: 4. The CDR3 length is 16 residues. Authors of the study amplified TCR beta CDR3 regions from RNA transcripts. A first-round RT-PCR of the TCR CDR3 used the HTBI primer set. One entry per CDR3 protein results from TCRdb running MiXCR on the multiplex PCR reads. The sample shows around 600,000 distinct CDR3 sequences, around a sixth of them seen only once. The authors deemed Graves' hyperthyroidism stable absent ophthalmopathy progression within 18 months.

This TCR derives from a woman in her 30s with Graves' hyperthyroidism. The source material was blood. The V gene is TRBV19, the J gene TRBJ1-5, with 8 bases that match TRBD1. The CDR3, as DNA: TGTGCCAGTAGTATCAGGACAGGGAATAGCAATCAGCCCCAGCATTTT. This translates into CASSIRTGNSNQPQHF.